This T cell receptor (beta chain) was obtained from a study of neurological immune-mediated disorders. General study findings and limits: Among expanded clones, no CDR3 amino acid sequences were shared across subjects, a pattern suggesting private repertoires in all groups.

By frequency in the sample, this clonotype is medium-sized. Its antigen is not identified. Each CDR3 protein gets one entry after TCRdb re-called the 5' RACE reads with MiXCR. The sample lists fewer than 85,000 distinct CDR3 sequences, roughly 17% seen once, with 15% in the top ten. For the unsorted libraries, 2 million PBMCs stored at -80 C served as input. This CDR3 has 15 residues. With 0 bases removed from V and 0 bases from J, the gap between germline ends came to 9 bases. Germline V lookup: CDR1 SGHRS, CDR2 YFSETQ. The rearrangement joins TRBV5-1 to TRBJ1-1; unclear D gene. This receptor was obtained from a woman aged 40 to 55 in good health. Sequencing used PBMCs. The CDR3 nucleotides are TGCGCCAGCAGCTTGGCCGGCAGCATGAACACTGAAGCTTTCTTT. This translates into CASSLAGSMNTEAFF.